Each of the 16 T cell receptor beta chains below was sequenced from the same sample in a study of OX40 agonist ivuxolimab in advanced cancers. The library came from the immunoSEQ multiplex PCR assay. TCRdb obtained this table from immuneACCESS and retained in-frame rearrangements with V and J assigned. These tables miss some clones; where compared with another copy, unresolved V genes account for less than half of the shortfall, and the remainder is unexplained. For this sample there are 72,000 or so clones; approximately 80% appear just once. The ten largest make up 0.44% of the sample. Sequenced material: CD4+ or CD8+ T cells sorted from blood, taken in a trial of the OX40 agonist ivuxolimab. These receptors originate from an adult with an advanced solid tumor such as melanoma, head and neck, liver or kidney cancer.

This rearrangement joins TRBV20-1 to TRBJ1-3; no definite D call. The germline gives CDR1 DFQATT, CDR2 SNEGSKA (reference sequence). This CDR3 has 11 amino acids. Trimming cost V 6 bases and J 4 bases, with 7 bases left between them. The CDR3 coding sequence is TGCAGTGCAAATACGGGAAACACCATATATTTT. It translates to CSANTGNTIYF.

The chain employs TRBV30 and TRBJ1-2; the D gene is possibly TRBD1 (6 bases). V lost 0 bases, J lost 9 bases, and 23 bases lay in between. Germline CDR1 is GTSNPN and CDR2 is SVGIG (reference sequence). This CDR3 region has 16 residues. The CDR3 spells CAWSVGGYRASISYTF. CDR3 coding DNA: TGTGCCTGGAGTGTAGGGGGTTACAGGGCTTCTATAAGCTACACCTTC.

This clone was detected a few times. V is TRBV5-5 and J is TRBJ1-2; D uncertain. The CDR3 consists of 14 residues. Germline V lookup: CDR1 SGHKS, CDR2 YYEKEE (reference sequence). The V and J ends lost 0 bases and 0 bases respectively, with 6 bases between them. CDR3 DNA: TGTGCCAGCAGCTTGGTAGGTTCTAACTATGGCTACACCTTC. Its translation: CASSLVGSNYGYTF.

The chain joins TRBV5-1 to TRBJ1-2; maybe TRBD1 (6 bases). CDR3 length: 12 residues. In germline, CDR1 is SGHRS, CDR2 YFSETQ. Trimming removed 5 bases at V and 3 bases at J, with 8 bases between. In DNA form, the CDR3 reads TGCGCCAGCAGGGAGGGGGACTATGGCTACACCTTC. It specifies CASREGDYGYTF. Full variable domain (remainder filled in from reference TRBV5-1 and TRBJ1-2): KAGVTQTPRYLIKTRGQQVTLSCSPISGHRSVSWYQQTPGQGLQFLFEYFSETQRNKGNFPGRFSGRQFSNSRSEMNVSTLELGDSALYLCASREGDYGYTFGSGTRLTVV.

The V and J genes are TRBV6-5 and TRBJ2-7; weak D call: TRBD2 (6 bases). Per germline, CDR1 MNHEY and CDR2 SVGAGI. CDR3 length equals 16 residues. V lost 0 bases to trimming and J lost 0 bases, with 12 bases between them. The CDR3 loop reads CASSYSMRGSSYEQYF. For the CDR3, the DNA is TGTGCCAGCAGTTACTCGATGCGGGGCAGCTCCTACGAGCAGTACTTC.

The genes are TRBV30 and TRBJ1-5, with D perhaps matching TRBD1 (5 bases). This CDR3 has 15 amino acids. Germline-derived CDR1 and CDR2 are GTSNPN and SVGIG (reference sequence). Trimming cost V 0 bases and J 6 bases, with 15 bases left between them. Here the CDR3 DNA reads TGTGCCTGGAGTGTTATGTCGGGGGGAAGTCAGCCCCAGCATTTT. Residues: CAWSVMSGGSQPQHF.

V usage is TRBV28 and J usage is TRBJ2-7; D is unclear. Germline V gene lookup returns CDR1 MDHEN and CDR2 SYDVKM. CDR3 length: 12 residues. Trimming cost V 3 bases and J 7 bases, with 10 bases left between them. In nucleotides, the CDR3 is TGTGCCAGCAGTTTGCTCCTGAGGGAGCAGTACTTC. Amino acid sequence: CASSLLLREQYF.

The chain carries TRBV7-2 and TRBJ1-5, with a tentative D call TRBD1 (6 bases). The CDR3 is 15 residues long. From germline, CDR1 is SGHTA and CDR2 FQGNSA. The V end was cut by 4 bases, the J end by 2 bases, with 12 bases between. CDR3 coding DNA: TGTGCCAGCAGCTCGGACAGCCTTGGCAATCAGCCCCAGCATTTT. The encoded protein is CASSSDSLGNQPQHF.

This rearrangement joins TRBV6-5 to TRBJ2-7; 7 bases match TRBD2. Germline V gene lookup returns CDR1 MNHEY and CDR2 SVGAGI. The V segment lost 5 bases and the J segment 4 bases; nucleotides outside the gene matches: 8. This CDR3 is built from 14 residues. The CDR3 is CASSPRAGLYEQYF. The CDR3 DNA is TGTGCCAGCAGTCCACGAGCGGGGCTTTACGAGCAGTACTTC.

The chain joins TRBV19 to TRBJ2-7, with 8 bases fitting TRBD2. From germline, CDR1 is LNHDA and CDR2 SQIVND (reference sequence). This CDR3 has 13 residues. V dropped 5 bases and J dropped 2; count of bases not matched to a gene: 2. The CDR3 bases are TGTGCCAGTAGTCGGCGGGGGGCCTACGAGCAGTACTTC. It codes for CASSRRGAYEQYF. Variable domain in full (rest from reference TRBV19 and TRBJ2-7): DGGITQSPKYLFRKEGQNVTLSCEQNLNHDAMYWYRQDPGQGLRLIYYSQIVNDFQKGDIAEGYSVSREKKESFPLTVTSAQKNPTAFYLCASSRRGAYEQYFGPGTRLTVT.

The chain is built from TRBV28 and TRBJ1-5; D is perhaps TRBD1 (6 bases). The CDR3 is 15 amino acids. The germline CDR1 and CDR2 sequences are MDHEN and SYDVKM. Trimming cost V 3 bases and J 7 bases, with 16 bases left between them. For the CDR3, the DNA is TGTGCCAGCAGTTTTGGGGGCGCCGTGTTGCAGCCCCAGCATTTT. Residues: CASSFGGAVLQPQHF.

The V gene is TRBV6-6, the J gene TRBJ1-5; D is unresolved. The CDR3 runs to 13 residues. Germline-derived CDR1 and CDR2 are MNHNY and SVGAGI (reference sequence). Trimming removed 0 bases at V and 0 bases at J, with 0 bases between. The CDR3 region is CASSYSSNQPQHF. The CDR3 DNA is TGTGCCAGCAGTTACTCTAGCAATCAGCCCCAGCATTTT.

This chain links TRBV29-1 with TRBJ2-7, with 11 bases lining up with TRBD1. The CDR3 loop spans 14 amino acids. Losses at the gene ends were 5 bases for V and 2 bases for J; bases not matched to a gene: 5. The germline V gene has CDR1 SQVTM and CDR2 ANQGSEA. Written as DNA, the CDR3 is TGCAGCGTTAGCCGGGGACAGGGGGCCTACGAGCAGTACTTC. It is translated as CSVSRGQGAYEQYF.

The V call is TRBV7-9, the J call TRBJ1-1, with 8 bases matching TRBD1. This CDR3 comprises 13 residues. Trimming cost V 5 bases and J 6 bases; bases outside gene matches: 5. Per germline, CDR1 SEHNR and CDR2 FQNEAQ (reference sequence). The CDR3 bases are TGTGCCAGCAGCCTACAGGGGGTGGCTGAAGCTTTCTTT. It specifies CASSLQGVAEAFF.

In regard to this clone: One junction end does not reproduce the germline sequence, and a read error may be involved. J is TRBJ2-3 and V is TRBV2; unclear D gene. Germline values: CDR1 SNHLY, CDR2 FYNNEI. The CDR3 has 11 residues. For the CDR3, the DNA is TGTGCCAGCAGGGAAGAAGATACGCAGTATTTT. Protein sequence: CASREEDTQYF.

The V call is TRBV11-2, the J call TRBJ1-2, with 11 nucleotides matching TRBD1. J gave up 7 bases and V 6 bases, and 7 bases lay outside the gene matches. Per germline, CDR1 SGHAT and CDR2 FQNNGV. The CDR3 covers 14 residues. The CDR3: CASRRGQGAFGYTF. In DNA, the CDR3 is TGTGCCAGCAGACGTGGACAGGGGGCCTTTGGCTACACCTTC.